The clone carrying this T cell receptor beta chain was seen ten or more times. TCRdb ran MiXCR on the 5' RACE reads and lists one entry per CDR3 protein. The data show about 24,000 distinct CDR3 sequences, over 5.5% seen once. This record comes from a study of neurological immune-mediated disorders. The sample taken for sequencing was PBMCs. The receptor comes from a woman aged 40 to 50 in good health.

The CDR3, as DNA: TGTGCCAGCAGCTTCGGGGCAGGAGTAACCTACGAGCAGTACTTC. This translates into CASSFGAGVTYEQYF. This chain uses TRBV11-2 with TRBJ2-7; D could derive from TRBD1 or TRBD2 (5 bases each). Per germline, CDR1 SGHAT and CDR2 FQNNGV. CDR3 size: 15 residues. The ends were cut back, 3 bases at V and 2 bases at J, with 14 bases in the middle.